This is a list of T cell receptor beta chains from one sample in a study of blood T cells in healthy people across ages. Via MiXCR, TCRdb re-called the 5' RACE reads, giving one row per CDR3 protein. Of approximately 960,000 distinct CDR3 sequences detected, about 29% appear once; the ten largest clones hold roughly 10%. Another study also made use of these data, one on T cells of mothers and their children.

The specimen was blood. These receptors were obtained from a woman aged 40-49 years in good health. Each CDR3 is given with its conserved first and last residue. Fields, in order: J gene, D gene, CDR3 length, clone size, V gene, CDR3 DNA, CDR3 protein. A D gene is named only where the DNA matches it firmly. Only part of the rows carry a size: once, few, many, or a class if the clone is expanded.

TRBJ1-2	-	15	-	TRBV7-2	TGTGCCAGCAGCTCACCGGACTATAACTTTGATGGCTACACCTTC	CASSSPDYNFDGYTF
TRBJ2-1	-	15	-	TRBV6-9	TGTGCCAACAGTTATGGGGGCTCCGTATACAATGAGCAGTTCTTC	CANSYGGSVYNEQFF
TRBJ1-1	-	18	-	TRBV9	TGTGCCAGCAGCGTAGCTACATGGGGCGGGCCGTCAAACACTGAAGCTTTCTTT	CASSVATWGGPSNTEAFF
TRBJ1-1	TRBD1	13	few	TRBV27	TGTGCCAGCAGTAATCGACAGGGCACTGAAGCTTTCTTT	CASSNRQGTEAFF
TRBJ1-2	TRBD1	17	many	TRBV4-1	TGCGCCAGCAGCCAAGTTTACAGGGGGCTAGCTAACTATGGCTACACCTTC	CASSQVYRGLANYGYTF
TRBJ2-3	TRBD2	13	-	TRBV20-1	TGCAGTGCTAGTCGACTAGCGACAGATACGCAGTATTTT	CSASRLATDTQYF
TRBJ2-3	TRBD2	16	many	TRBV4-3	TGCGCCAGCAGCCAAGAGAGCGGGGCTAGCACAGATACGCAGTATTTT	CASSQESGASTDTQYF
TRBJ2-5	-	16	many	TRBV15	TGTGCCACCAGCAGAGATGCCCGGGGAACCCAAGAGACCCAGTACTTC	CATSRDARGTQETQYF
TRBJ2-3	TRBD2	15	-	TRBV28	TGTGCCAGCACGATAGCGGGGGGGCCTTCAGATACGCAGTATTTT	CASTIAGGPSDTQYF
TRBJ1-1	-	16	few	TRBV7-9	TGTGCCAGCAGCTTGTTGGGCCGGGCCACAAACACTGAAGCTTTCTTT	CASSLLGRATNTEAFF
TRBJ1-5	TRBD1	14	-	TRBV12-3/TRBV12-4	TGTGCCAGCAGGCGACAGGGACTCGGTCAGCCCCAGCATTTT	CASRRQGLGQPQHF
TRBJ1-2	-	14	-	TRBV12-3/TRBV12-4	TGTGCCAGCAGTGTAAAGCCCGGCGAAAATGGCTACACCTTC	CASSVKPGENGYTF
TRBJ1-6	-	17	-	TRBV4-1	TGCGCCAGCAGCATCGGGGAAGAGGGGGATTTTAATTCACCCCTCCACTTT	CASSIGEEGDFNSPLHF
TRBJ2-4	TRBD1	15	-	TRBV25-1	TGTGCCAGCAAAGCACAGGGGGATGCCGAAAACATTCAGTACTTC	CASKAQGDAENIQYF
TRBJ2-5	-	14	-	TRBV28	TGTGCCAGCAGCCCGCCAGGGGGGCCAAGGGAGCAGTACTTC	CASSPPGGPREQYF
TRBJ2-3	-	16	-	TRBV4-3	TGCGCCAGCAGCCAAGGACCCCTACCTAGCATAGATACGCAGTATTTT	CASSQGPLPSIDTQYF
TRBJ1-1	TRBD1	13	many	TRBV7-2	TGTGCCAGCAGCCGTGACAGGGTAAATGAAGCTTTCTTT	CASSRDRVNEAFF
TRBJ2-7	-	16	many	TRBV10-3	TGTGCCATCAGTGAGCCGTCCCGGGACAATTTCTACGAGCAGTACTTC	CAISEPSRDNFYEQYF
TRBJ1-4	-	16	few	TRBV7-9	TGTGCCAGCAGCCTCGGACGAATCTCAACTAATGAAAAACTGTTTTTT	CASSLGRISTNEKLFF
TRBJ2-5	-	16	-	TRBV10-3	TGTGCCATCAGTGAGTCGACGGGAAGGGGATTCGATGAGCAGTACTTC	CAISESTGRGFDEQYF
TRBJ2-7	-	14	many	TRBV5-1	TGCGCCAGCAGCTTGGCACAAGGGGTCGACGAGCAGTACTTC	CASSLAQGVDEQYF
TRBJ2-7	TRBD1	14	few	TRBV5-4	TGTGCCAGCAGCTTGCCCGGACAGGACTACGAGCAGTACTTC	CASSLPGQDYEQYF
TRBJ1-6	-	17	few	TRBV7-6	TGTGCCAGCAGCTTAGGACTTGGGGCAGGGTATAATTCACCCCTCCACTTT	CASSLGLGAGYNSPLHF
TRBJ1-2	-	11	few	TRBV9	TGTGCCAGCAGCGTAGGCAATGGCTACACCTTC	CASSVGNGYTF
TRBJ2-7	TRBD2	14	-	TRBV7-2	TGTGCCAGCAGCTTAGCGGCTGGGGGGGTCGAGCAGTACTTC	CASSLAAGGVEQYF
TRBJ2-5	-	13	many	TRBV5-1	TGCGCCAGCAGCTTGGAAGGGACCGAGACCCAGTACTTC	CASSLEGTETQYF
TRBJ2-1	-	16	many	TRBV11-2	TGTGCCAGCAGCTCAGTAGGCGTAGTCCCCTACAATGAGCAGTTCTTC	CASSSVGVVPYNEQFF
TRBJ2-1	TRBD2	15	many	TRBV20-1	TGCAGTGCTCTTAACAGGAGGCGGGGGGGCGATGAGCAGTTCTTC	CSALNRRRGGDEQFF
TRBJ2-2	TRBD2	18	-	TRBV3-1	TGTGCCAGCAGCCAAGGTCCCGGGACTAGCGGGGGCACCGGGGAGCTGTTTTTT	CASSQGPGTSGGTGELFF
TRBJ2-5	TRBD2	15	few	TRBV20-1	TGCAGTGCTGGGACTAGCGGGGGGTTACAAGAGACCCAGTACTTC	CSAGTSGGLQETQYF
TRBJ2-1	TRBD2	15	many	TRBV3-1	TGTGCCAGCAGCCAACCGGGGGGGAGGTCTAATGAGCAGTTCTTC	CASSQPGGRSNEQFF
TRBJ1-4	-	16	-	TRBV4-3	TGCGCCAGCAGCCAAGATCGGCGAGGCGGTAATGAAAAACTGTTTTTT	CASSQDRRGGNEKLFF
TRBJ1-2	TRBD1	15	many	TRBV4-3	TGCGCCAGCAGCCAAGACGCCAGGGGGGTCTATGGCTACACCTTC	CASSQDARGVYGYTF
TRBJ2-7	TRBD1	13	once	TRBV20-1	TGCAGTGCTCCTTACAGGGGAATCTACGAGCAGTACTTC	CSAPYRGIYEQYF
TRBJ1-2	-	15	many	TRBV5-1	TGCGCCAGCAGCTTGTCGCCGGGAGCTAACTATGGCTACACCTTC	CASSLSPGANYGYTF
TRBJ2-7	TRBD2	15	-	TRBV2	TGTGCCAGCAAAAGGCGTGCGGGGGGGCCGATCGAGCAGTACTTC	CASKRRAGGPIEQYF
TRBJ2-1	TRBD2	13	once	TRBV7-2	TGTGCCAGCAGCTCTACTAGCGGGCTGGGGGGGTTCTTC	CASSSTSGLGGFF
TRBJ2-3	TRBD1	14	-	TRBV7-3	TGTGCCAGCAGAGGGACAGGGAACACAGATACGCAGTATTTT	CASRGTGNTDTQYF
TRBJ1-2	TRBD1	14	many	TRBV7-2	TGTGCCAGCAGCTTGGACAGGGGGGGATATGGCTACACCTTC	CASSLDRGGYGYTF
TRBJ2-3	TRBD2	20	-	TRBV6-1	TGTGCCAGCAGTGAAGGCTGGGGACTAGCGGGGGGGCCTAGCACAGATACGCAGTATTTT	CASSEGWGLAGGPSTDTQYF
TRBJ1-2	-	14	-	TRBV21-1	TGTGCCAGCAGCAAACAGGGGAGGAAACGAAGCTACACCTTC	CASSKQGRKRSYTF
TRBJ1-2	TRBD1	15	many	TRBV7-9	TGTGCCAGCAGCTCCAGGGACAGGGCGAACTATGGCTACACCTTC	CASSSRDRANYGYTF